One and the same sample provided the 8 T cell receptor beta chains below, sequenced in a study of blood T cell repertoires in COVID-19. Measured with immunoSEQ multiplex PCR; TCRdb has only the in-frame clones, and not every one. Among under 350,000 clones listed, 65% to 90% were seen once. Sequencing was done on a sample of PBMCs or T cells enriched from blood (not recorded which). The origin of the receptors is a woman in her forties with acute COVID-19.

The CDR3 region is CASSMNTEAFF. In DNA, the CDR3 is TGCGCCAGCAGTATGAACACTGAAGCTTTCTTT. J is TRBJ1-1 and V is TRBV4-1; no reliable D call. This CDR3 spans 11 amino acids. Germline CDR1 reads MGHRA; CDR2 reads YSYEKL. V was clipped by 6 bases and J by 0 bases, with 2 bases between them.

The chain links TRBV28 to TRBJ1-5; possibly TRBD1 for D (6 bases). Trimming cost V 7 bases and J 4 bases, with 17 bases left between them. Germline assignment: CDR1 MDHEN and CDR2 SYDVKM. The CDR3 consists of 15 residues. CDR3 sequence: CASTGGTGMNQPQHF. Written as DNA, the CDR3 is TGTGCCAGCACGGGAGGTACAGGGATGAATCAGCCCCAGCATTTT.

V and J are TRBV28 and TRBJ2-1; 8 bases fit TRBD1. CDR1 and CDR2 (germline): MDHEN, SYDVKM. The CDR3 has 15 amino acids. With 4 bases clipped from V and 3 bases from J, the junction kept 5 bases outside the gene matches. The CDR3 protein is CASSSDRGFYNEQFF. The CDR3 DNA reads TGTGCCAGCAGTTCCGACAGGGGATTCTACAATGAGCAGTTCTTC.

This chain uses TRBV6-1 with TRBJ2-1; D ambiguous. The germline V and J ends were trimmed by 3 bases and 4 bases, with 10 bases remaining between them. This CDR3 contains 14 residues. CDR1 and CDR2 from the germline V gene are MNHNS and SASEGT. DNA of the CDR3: TGTGCCAGCAGTGAGCGGCTCGGTTACAATGAGCAGTTCTTC. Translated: CASSERLGYNEQFF.

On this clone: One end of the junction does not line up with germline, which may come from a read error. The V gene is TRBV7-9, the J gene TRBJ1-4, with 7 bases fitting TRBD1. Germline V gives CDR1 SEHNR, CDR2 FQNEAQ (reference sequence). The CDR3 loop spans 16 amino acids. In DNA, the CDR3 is TGTGCCAGCAGTTTAGGACAGGTTGCAACTAATGAAAAACTGTTTTTT. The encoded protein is CASSLGQVATNEKLFF.

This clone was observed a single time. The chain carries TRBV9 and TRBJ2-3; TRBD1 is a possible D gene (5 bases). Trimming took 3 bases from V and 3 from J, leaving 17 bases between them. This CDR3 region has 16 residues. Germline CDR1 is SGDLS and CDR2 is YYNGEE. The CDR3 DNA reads TGTGCCAGCAGCGGCTCAGGGTATAGGGGAACAGATACGCAGTATTTT. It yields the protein CASSGSGYRGTDTQYF.

CDR3: CASSIRLAGGPGQETQYF. CDR3 coding DNA: TGTGCCAGTAGTATAAGATTAGCGGGAGGGCCGGGGCAAGAGACCCAGTACTTC. This chain uses TRBV19 with TRBJ2-5; 11 nucleotides line up with TRBD2. V lost 2 bases to trimming and J lost 2 bases; unmatched junction nucleotides: 10. There are 18 residues in the CDR3. Per the germline V gene, CDR1 is LNHDA and CDR2 is SQIVND (reference sequence).

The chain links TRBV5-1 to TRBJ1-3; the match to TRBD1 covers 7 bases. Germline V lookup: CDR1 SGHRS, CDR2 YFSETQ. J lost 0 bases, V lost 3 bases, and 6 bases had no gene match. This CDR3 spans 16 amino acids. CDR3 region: CASSSGQRYSGNTIYF. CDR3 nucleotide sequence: TGCGCCAGCAGCTCGGGACAGCGATACTCTGGAAACACCATATATTTT. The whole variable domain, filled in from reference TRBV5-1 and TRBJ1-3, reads KAGVTQTPRYLIKTRGQQVTLSCSPISGHRSVSWYQQTPGQGLQFLFEYFSETQRNKGNFPGRFSGRQFSNSRSEMNVSTLELGDSALYLCASSSGQRYSGNTIYFGEGSWLTVV.